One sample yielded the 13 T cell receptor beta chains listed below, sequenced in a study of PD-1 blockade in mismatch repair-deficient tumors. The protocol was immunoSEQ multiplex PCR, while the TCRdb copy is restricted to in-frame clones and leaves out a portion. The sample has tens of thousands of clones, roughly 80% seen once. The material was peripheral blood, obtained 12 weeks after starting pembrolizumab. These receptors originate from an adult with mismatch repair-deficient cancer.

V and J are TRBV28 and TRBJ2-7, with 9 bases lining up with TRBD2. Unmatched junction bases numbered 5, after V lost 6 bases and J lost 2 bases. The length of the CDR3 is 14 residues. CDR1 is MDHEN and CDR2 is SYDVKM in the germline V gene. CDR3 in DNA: TGTGCCAGCAGCCCAGCGGGAGGAACCTACGAGCAGTACTTC. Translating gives CASSPAGGTYEQYF.

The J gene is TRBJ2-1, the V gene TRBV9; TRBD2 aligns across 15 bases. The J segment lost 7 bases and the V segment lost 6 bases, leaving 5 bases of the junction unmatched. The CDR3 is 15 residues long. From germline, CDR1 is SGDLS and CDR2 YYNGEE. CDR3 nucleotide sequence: TGTGCCAGCACCGGACTAGCGGGAGGGGGGAATGAGCAGTTCTTC. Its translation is CASTGLAGGGNEQFF.

CDR3 bases: TGTGCCAGCAGCCAGGCTTCCGGGCGTGACCACGGGGAGCTGTTTTTT. Translation: CASSQASGRDHGELFF. The rearrangement links TRBV4-2 to TRBJ2-2; D call uncertain. CDR1 LGHNA and CDR2 YNFKEQ come from the germline V gene. With 3 bases removed from V and 7 bases from J, the gap between germline ends came to 18 bases. The CDR3 consists of 16 residues.

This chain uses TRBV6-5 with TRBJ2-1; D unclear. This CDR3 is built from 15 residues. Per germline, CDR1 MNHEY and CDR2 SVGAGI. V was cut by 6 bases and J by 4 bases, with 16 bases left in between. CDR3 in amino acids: CASSRMGEFYNEQFF. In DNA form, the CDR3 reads TGTGCCAGCAGCCGGATGGGCGAGTTTTACAATGAGCAGTTCTTC.

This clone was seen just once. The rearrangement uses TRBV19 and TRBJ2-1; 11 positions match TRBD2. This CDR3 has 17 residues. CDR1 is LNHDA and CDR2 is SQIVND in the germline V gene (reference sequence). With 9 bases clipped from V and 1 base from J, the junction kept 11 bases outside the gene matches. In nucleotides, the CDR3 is TGTGCCAGCAGCACCGGGACTAGCGGATATTCCTACAATGAGCAGTTCTTC. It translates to CASSTGTSGYSYNEQFF.

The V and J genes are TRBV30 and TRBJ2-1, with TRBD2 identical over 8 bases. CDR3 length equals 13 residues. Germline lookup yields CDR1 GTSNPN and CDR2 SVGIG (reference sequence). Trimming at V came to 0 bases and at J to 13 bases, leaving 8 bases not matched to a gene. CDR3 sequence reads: CAWSVESGRGQFF. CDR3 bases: TGTGCCTGGAGTGTGGAGAGCGGGAGAGGCCAGTTCTTC.

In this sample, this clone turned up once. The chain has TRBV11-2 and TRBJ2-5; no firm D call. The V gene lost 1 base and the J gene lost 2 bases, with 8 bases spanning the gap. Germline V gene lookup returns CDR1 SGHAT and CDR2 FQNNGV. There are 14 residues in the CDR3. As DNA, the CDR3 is TGTGCCAGCAGCTTAGTGGTGGGACAAGAGACCCAGTACTTC. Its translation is CASSLVVGQETQYF.

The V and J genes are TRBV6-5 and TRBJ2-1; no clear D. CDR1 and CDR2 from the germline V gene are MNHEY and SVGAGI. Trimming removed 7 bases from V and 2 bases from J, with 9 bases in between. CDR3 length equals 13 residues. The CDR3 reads CASTRLAYNEQFF. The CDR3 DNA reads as TGTGCCAGCACAAGGCTAGCCTACAATGAGCAGTTCTTC.

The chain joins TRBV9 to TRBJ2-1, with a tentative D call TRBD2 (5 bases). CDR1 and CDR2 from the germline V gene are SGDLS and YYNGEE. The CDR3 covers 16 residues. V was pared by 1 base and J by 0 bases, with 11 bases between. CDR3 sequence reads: CASSVRSGSSYNEQFF. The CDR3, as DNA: TGTGCCAGCAGCGTACGCAGCGGTAGCTCCTACAATGAGCAGTTCTTC.

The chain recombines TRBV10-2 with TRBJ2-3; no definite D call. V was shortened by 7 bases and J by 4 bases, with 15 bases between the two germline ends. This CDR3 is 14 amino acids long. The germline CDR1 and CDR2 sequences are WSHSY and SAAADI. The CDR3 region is CASNRAIVPDTQYF. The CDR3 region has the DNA TGCGCCAGCAATAGGGCCATAGTGCCAGATACGCAGTATTTT.

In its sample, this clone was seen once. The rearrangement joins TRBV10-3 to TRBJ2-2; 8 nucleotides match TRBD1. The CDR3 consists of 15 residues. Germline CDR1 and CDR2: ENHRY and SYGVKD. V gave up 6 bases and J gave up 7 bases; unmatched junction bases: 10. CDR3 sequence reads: CAIRPMTGDVGELFF. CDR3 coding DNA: TGTGCCATCAGACCGATGACAGGGGATGTCGGGGAGCTGTTTTTT.

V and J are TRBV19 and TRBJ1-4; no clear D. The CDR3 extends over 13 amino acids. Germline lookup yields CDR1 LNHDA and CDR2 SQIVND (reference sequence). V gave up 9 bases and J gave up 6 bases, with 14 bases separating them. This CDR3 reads CASARGTDEKLFF. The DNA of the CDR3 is TGTGCCAGCGCCCGGGGAACGGATGAAAAACTGTTTTTT.

DNA for the CDR3: TGCAGCGTCTACGCCGGGACAGCAACCTACGAGCAGTACTTC. It specifies CSVYAGTATYEQYF. This chain uses TRBV29-1 with TRBJ2-7; 7 bases line up with TRBD1. The V and J ends lost 6 bases and 2 bases, in that order; junction bases with no gene match: 10. This CDR3 is 14 amino acids long. Germline V gene sequence: CDR1 SQVTM, CDR2 ANQGSEA.